This TCR beta chain was sequenced for a study of CD8+ T cells in alopecia areata. As for the study in general: Treatment comprised oral tofacitinib, 5 to 10 mg twice daily, in treated patients. Findings of the study overall: Greater clonality was observed in lesional scalp samples, especially alopecia totalis/universalis, versus normal scalp. In scalp and blood during tofacitinib, many expanded lesional clones persisted.

Germline values: CDR1 SNHLY, CDR2 FYNNEI. The CDR3 runs 15 residues. Trimming cost V 0 bases and J 9 bases, with 12 bases left between them. The sample's treatment: oral pan-JAK inhibitor, 5-10 mg twice daily. The authors extracted RNA and reverse transcribed it into cDNA as the sequencing template. Sequencing used immunoSEQ multiplex PCR; TCRdb keeps in-frame clones, though not all of them. The top ten hold approximately 1.2% of the sample, which has some 190,000 clones, approximately 72% seen once. Turning to this clone: Antigen specificity is unknown.

The sample here was CD4+ T cells sorted from blood, taken between weeks 43 and 45, from a patient treated with tofacitinib. The rearrangement links TRBV2 to TRBJ1-6; no firm D call. The TCR originated in a human donor with alopecia areata. CDR3 protein: CASSEAPSNSSPLHF. The DNA of the CDR3 is TGTGCCAGCAGTGAAGCCCCATCGAATAGTTCACCCCTCCACTTT.